The 27 T cell receptor beta chains listed next were all sequenced from one sample in a study of blood T cell repertoires in COVID-19. Using immunoSEQ multiplex PCR, the repertoire was profiled, and TCRdb retains in-frame clones only, with some absent. The sample lists fewer than 350,000 clones; almost 90% were seen once. Sequencing used PBMCs or T cells enriched from blood (not recorded which). The receptors derive from a woman aged 18-29 years with acute COVID-19.

The V call is TRBV15, the J call TRBJ1-5, with TRBD1 matching 7 bases. The CDR3 sequence is 15 residues long. Germline V gene data show CDR1 as LNHNV and CDR2 as YYDKDF (reference sequence). Trimming at V came to 5 bases and at J to 6 bases, leaving 10 bases not matched to a gene. CDR3 region: CATSPGQVRSQPQHF. The DNA of the CDR3 is TGTGCCACCAGCCCCGGACAGGTTAGGAGTCAGCCCCAGCATTTT.

The V and J genes are TRBV7-9 and TRBJ2-7; TRBD1 is a possible D gene (7 bases). V was shortened by 5 bases and J by 2 bases, with 13 bases between the two germline ends. The CDR3 consists of 14 residues. Germline V lookup: CDR1 SEHNR, CDR2 FQNEAQ (reference sequence). CDR3 nucleotides: TGTGCCAGCAGCGGCGGGACAGCTACCTACGAGCAGTACTTC. Its protein is CASSGGTATYEQYF.

Here the CDR3 reads CSVESLTGELFF. CDR3 bases: TGCAGCGTTGAGTCACTTACCGGGGAGCTGTTTTTT. The J gene is TRBJ2-2, the V gene TRBV29-1; unclear D gene. This CDR3 has 12 residues. Germline V CDR1 and CDR2: SQVTM, ANQGSEA. V lost 3 bases to trimming and J lost 5 bases, with 7 bases between them.

The V call is TRBV3-1 (or the pseudogene TRBV3-2), the J call TRBJ2-4; the D gene is possibly TRBD1 (6 bases). Germline loops: CDR1 LGHDT, CDR2 YNNKEL (reference sequence). This CDR3 contains 17 residues. The germline V and J ends were trimmed by 1 base and 1 base, with 14 bases remaining between them. Here the CDR3 reads CASSQGGPASAKNIQYF. CDR3 DNA: TGTGCCAGCAGCCAAGGGGGGCCGGCGTCGGCCAAAAACATTCAGTACTTC.

This chain uses TRBV7-9 with TRBJ2-5; D is ambiguous. CDR1 and CDR2 from the germline V gene are SEHNR and FQNEAQ (reference sequence). There are 11 residues in the CDR3. V was shortened by 5 bases and J by 5 bases, with 6 bases between the two germline ends. The CDR3 DNA reads as TGTGCCAGCAGCCCCAGGGAGACCCAGTACTTC. This translates into CASSPRETQYF.

V usage is TRBV27 and J usage is TRBJ2-7; TRBD2 aligns across 10 bases. Germline trimming cut 3 bases from V and 3 bases from J; bases unmatched to any gene: 5. Germline V gene lookup returns CDR1 MNHEY and CDR2 SMNVEV (reference sequence). This CDR3 is 15 amino acids long. The CDR3 is CASSFSSGRLYEQYF. The CDR3 DNA sequence: TGTGCCAGCAGTTTTTCTAGCGGGAGACTCTACGAGCAGTACTTC.

CDR3 in DNA: TGCGCCAGCAGCCTAACCTTTCCGGGACTAGCGGGCTACGAGCAGTACTTC. Amino acids: CASSLTFPGLAGYEQYF. The chain is built from TRBV5-1 and TRBJ2-7, with TRBD2 identical over 12 bases. Germline V gene data show CDR1 as SGHRS and CDR2 as YFSETQ. CDR3 length: 17 residues. Losses at the gene ends were 4 bases for V and 3 bases for J; bases not matched to a gene: 11. Full variable domain (outside the CDR3, taken from reference TRBV5-1 and TRBJ2-7): KAGVTQTPRYLIKTRGQQVTLSCSPISGHRSVSWYQQTPGQGLQFLFEYFSETQRNKGNFPGRFSGRQFSNSRSEMNVSTLELGDSALYLCASSLTFPGLAGYEQYFGPGTRLTVT.

The rearrangement joins TRBV19 to TRBJ1-5; 7 bases map to TRBD1. The CDR3 runs to 16 residues. The J segment lost 5 bases and the V segment lost 1 base, leaving 8 bases of the junction unmatched. Germline lookup yields CDR1 LNHDA and CDR2 SQIVND (reference sequence). CDR3 loop: CASSIGGGQRDQPQHF. The CDR3 DNA sequence: TGTGCCAGTAGTATAGGAGGGGGACAGCGGGATCAGCCCCAGCATTTT.

This chain joins TRBV4-3 and TRBJ1-6; 8 bases line up with TRBD1. The CDR3 runs to 16 residues. Trimming took 0 bases from V and 10 from J; bases not matched to a gene: 8. CDR1 is LGHNA and CDR2 is YSLEER in the germline V gene. This CDR3 reads CASSQEVRQGKSPLHF. CDR3 DNA sequence: TGCGCCAGCAGCCAAGAAGTGAGACAGGGGAAATCACCCCTCCACTTT.

The chain recombines TRBV30 with TRBJ2-1, with 14 bases lining up with TRBD2. This CDR3 spans 16 amino acids. CDR1 is GTSNPN, CDR2 SVGIG, per germline (reference sequence). The trim removed 5 bases at V and 3 bases at J, leaving 6 bases unmatched. The DNA of the CDR3 is TGTGCCTGGGGGACTAGCGGGAGAGGGAGCTACAATGAGCAGTTCTTC. Translating gives CAWGTSGRGSYNEQFF.

This chain uses TRBV7-9 with TRBJ2-3; 9 bases agree with TRBD2. V shed 5 bases and J 6 bases; nucleotides not matched to a gene: 12. CDR1 and CDR2 (germline): SEHNR, FQNEAQ (reference sequence). This CDR3 region has 16 residues. In nucleotides, the CDR3 is TGTGCCAGCAGCCCAATAGCGGGAGACGACTTTGATACGCAGTATTTT. Translation: CASSPIAGDDFDTQYF.

This chain uses TRBV2 with TRBJ2-5; 7 bases match TRBD1. The CDR3 has 14 amino acids. Germline assignment: CDR1 SNHLY and CDR2 FYNNEI. The trim removed 7 bases at V and 2 bases at J, leaving 7 bases unmatched. The DNA for the CDR3 is TGTGCCAGCAAAGGGGGCTGGGGGCAAGAGACCCAGTACTTC. It specifies CASKGGWGQETQYF.

The rearrangement uses TRBV7-9 and TRBJ1-1; D is possibly TRBD1 (5 bases). Trimming removed 4 bases at V and 1 base at J, with 19 bases between. In germline, CDR1 is SEHNR, CDR2 FQNEAQ (reference sequence). There are 17 residues in the CDR3. The CDR3 here is CASSSFGGEYRNTEAFF. In DNA form, the CDR3 reads TGTGCCAGCAGCTCCTTCGGGGGGGAGTATAGGAACACTGAAGCTTTCTTT.

This chain connects TRBV7-9 to TRBJ2-7; D possibly corresponds to TRBD1 (5 bases). The CDR3 runs to 16 residues. Germline CDR1 reads SEHNR; CDR2 reads FQNEAQ (reference sequence). Trimming took 5 bases from V and 6 from J, leaving 23 bases between them. The CDR3 DNA reads as TGTGCCAGCAGCCTACGAGAACAAGGGAATGGGGCCGAGCAGTACTTC. Translation: CASSLREQGNGAEQYF.

The chain has TRBV19 and TRBJ2-7, with D hard to call. Trimming took 3 bases from V and 3 from J, leaving 9 bases between them. Germline values: CDR1 LNHDA, CDR2 SQIVND (reference sequence). The CDR3 extends over 13 amino acids. For the CDR3, the DNA is TGTGCCAGTAGTATCCGAGCGTACTACGAGCAGTACTTC. This encodes CASSIRAYYEQYF.

The chain uses TRBV5-8 and TRBJ2-5, with D perhaps TRBD1 (6 bases). Germline lookup yields CDR1 SGHTS and CDR2 YDEGEE. The CDR3 is made up of 17 amino acids. V lost 1 base, J lost 5 bases, and 21 bases lay in between. The CDR3 DNA sequence: TGTGCCAGCAGCTTGCACATGACGGACAGCCCAGGGGAGACCCAGTACTTC. Residues: CASSLHMTDSPGETQYF.

The CDR3 loop is CASSTSSGRPMGEQFF. The CDR3 DNA sequence: TGTGCCAGTAGCACATCTAGCGGGAGGCCGATGGGGGAGCAGTTCTTC. The chain joins TRBV19 to TRBJ2-1; TRBD2 agrees at 11 bases. CDR1 LNHDA and CDR2 SQIVND come from the germline V gene (reference sequence). With 6 bases clipped from V and 10 bases from J, the junction kept 14 bases outside the gene matches. There are 16 residues in the CDR3.

The chain uses TRBV4-1 and TRBJ1-4; D gene uncertain. Trimming shortened V by 1 base and J by 8 bases, and 17 bases separated the two germline ends. The V gene's germline CDR1 is MGHRA and CDR2 YSYEKL. The length of the CDR3 is 16 residues. CDR3 DNA sequence: TGCGCCAGCAGCCAAGCCCAATTGACTTCGGGGGAAAAACTGTTTTTT. It yields the protein CASSQAQLTSGEKLFF.

V gene TRBV6-2 or TRBV6-3 combines with J gene TRBJ2-3; tentatively, D is TRBD2 (5 bases). The CDR3 length is 14 residues. From germline, CDR1 is MNHEY and CDR2 SVGEGT. Trimming took 5 bases from V and 1 from J, leaving 10 bases between them. Written as DNA, the CDR3 is TGTGCCAGCAGTGGGAGTACGCGCACAGATACGCAGTATTTT. This gives the protein CASSGSTRTDTQYF.

V is TRBV6-2 or TRBV6-3 and J is TRBJ1-1, with D possibly TRBD1 on 6 matching bases. CDR1 and CDR2 from the germline V gene are MNHEY and SVGEGT. V lost 2 bases and J 4 bases, leaving 17 bases between the germline ends. CDR3 size: 16 residues. The CDR3 loop is CASSYQDTGIGTEAFF. CDR3 in DNA: TGTGCCAGCAGTTACCAAGATACAGGGATTGGCACTGAAGCTTTCTTT.

The genes are TRBV18 and TRBJ1-5; 7 bases are a match to TRBD1. CDR3 length: 16 residues. Germline V gene sequence: CDR1 KGHSH, CDR2 LQKENI. The V segment lost 3 bases and the J segment 5 bases; nucleotides outside the gene matches: 10. The CDR3 nucleotides read TGTGCCAGCTCACCGGGGGCACAGGGGACCCATCAGCCCCAGCATTTT. Its translation is CASSPGAQGTHQPQHF.

This chain links TRBV3-1 (or the pseudogene TRBV3-2) with TRBJ1-2; D unresolved. Per the germline V gene, CDR1 is LGHDT and CDR2 is YNNKEL (reference sequence). V was shortened by 3 bases and J by 8 bases, with 10 bases between the two germline ends. This CDR3 has 12 amino acids. CDR3 in amino acids: CASSQSGGGYTF. For the CDR3, the DNA is TGTGCCAGCAGCCAGTCAGGTGGCGGCTACACCTTC.

V is TRBV29-1 and J is TRBJ2-5; D is unresolved. CDR1 SQVTM and CDR2 ANQGSEA come from the germline V gene. Trimming took off 0 bases at V and 0 bases at J, with 11 bases between the two ends. The CDR3 extends over 15 amino acids. The CDR3 nucleotides are TGCAGCGTTGAAGATCTTGTACATAACCAAGAGACCCAGTACTTC. Residues: CSVEDLVHNQETQYF.

CDR3 sequence: CASSFARDTQYF. CDR3 DNA: TGTGCCAGCAGCTTCGCGAGGGATACGCAGTATTTT. This chain connects TRBV7-2 to TRBJ2-3, with no clear D. The germline V and J ends were trimmed by 3 bases and 6 bases, with 7 bases remaining between them. The CDR3 has 12 amino acids. Germline lookup yields CDR1 SGHTA and CDR2 FQGNSA.

The rearrangement uses TRBV18 and TRBJ2-5, with D hard to call. V was pared by 1 base and J by 2 bases, with 8 bases between. Germline V gene lookup returns CDR1 KGHSH and CDR2 LQKENI. CDR3 length equals 14 residues. CDR3 in DNA: TGTGCCAGCTCACCACGTCTCGGGCAAGAGACCCAGTACTTC. Encoded protein: CASSPRLGQETQYF.

This chain connects TRBV29-1 to TRBJ2-3, with TRBD2 matching 10 bases. CDR3 length equals 23 residues. Germline V CDR1 and CDR2: SQVTM, ANQGSEA. Trimming at V came to 0 bases and at J to 0 bases, leaving 24 bases not matched to a gene. The CDR3 is CSVEDLAGVQYQVINSSTDTQYF. The CDR3 bases are TGCAGCGTTGAAGACCTAGCGGGAGTACAGTACCAAGTCATCAACTCTAGCACAGATACGCAGTATTTT.

The J gene is TRBJ1-5, the V gene TRBV6-5, with 10 nucleotides matching TRBD1. The J segment lost 6 bases and the V segment lost 6 bases, leaving 5 bases of the junction unmatched. Germline V gene data show CDR1 as MNHEY and CDR2 as SVGAGI. The CDR3 consists of 14 residues. CDR3 bases: TGTGCCAGCAGACCCGGGACAGGGGCTCAGCCCCAGCATTTT. Amino acid sequence: CASRPGTGAQPQHF.